The subject of this entry is one T cell receptor beta chain. Its antigen is not identified. The data derive from a study of cytomegalovirus exposure and HLA in healthy donors. The primer mix had 60 Vbeta and 13 Jbeta primers. This table comes from immunoSEQ multiplex PCR, and its TCRdb copy is limited to in-frame clones, with some not included. The sample records under 200,000 clones, about 82% being singletons. Points from the study as a whole: Judged likely to be a sequencing artifact was a cluster of highly shared sequence variants. Productive status was seen about 90% or about 30% of the time for most TCR beta V segments in an earlier analysis.

The sequenced sample consisted of PBMCs. The clonotype comes from a woman in her forties or fifties in good health and CMV-seropositive.

This CDR3 is CASTEGWRGYGYTF. CDR3 in DNA: TGTGCCAGCACCGAGGGATGGAGGGGCTATGGCTACACCTTC. The rearrangement joins TRBV6-1 to TRBJ1-2; a possible D gene is TRBD1 (5 bases). V lost 7 bases, J lost 4 bases, and 16 bases lay in between. This CDR3 has 14 residues. Germline V CDR1 and CDR2: MNHNS, SASEGT.